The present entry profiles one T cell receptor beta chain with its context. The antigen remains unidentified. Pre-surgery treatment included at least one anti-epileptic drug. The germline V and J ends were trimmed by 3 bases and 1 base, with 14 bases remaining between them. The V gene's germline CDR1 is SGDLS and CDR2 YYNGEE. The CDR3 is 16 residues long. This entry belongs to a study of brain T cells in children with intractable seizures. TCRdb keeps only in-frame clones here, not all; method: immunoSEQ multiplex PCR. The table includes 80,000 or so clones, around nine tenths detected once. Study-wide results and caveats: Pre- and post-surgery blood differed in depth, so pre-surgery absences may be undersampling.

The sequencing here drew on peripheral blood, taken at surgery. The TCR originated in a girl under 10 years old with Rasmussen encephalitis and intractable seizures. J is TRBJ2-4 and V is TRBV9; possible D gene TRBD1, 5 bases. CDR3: CASSATGSLAKNIQYF. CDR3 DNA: TGTGCCAGCAGCGCTACAGGCTCTCTGGCCAAAAACATTCAGTACTTC.